Following are 23 T cell receptor beta chains from one sample sequenced in a study of tumor and adjacent non-tumor tissue in lung cancer. Three rounds of nested PCR, following a modified ARM-PCR protocol, produced the TCRbeta library. TCRdb reprocessed the multiplex PCR reads via MiXCR and lists one record per CDR3 protein. The sample has about 200,000 distinct CDR3 sequences, less than 80% seen once. RNA was extracted from bulk tissue without any cell sorting. The specimen sequenced was lung tumor tissue. These receptors originate from a man in his 60s with non-small cell lung cancer.

Concerning this clonotype: A read error may be the cause here, since a much bigger clone is one base away. The chain carries TRBV6-1 and TRBJ2-7; 9 bases agree with TRBD2. The CDR3 totals 16 residues. Losses at the gene ends were 3 bases for V and 2 bases for J; bases not matched to a gene: 8. Germline loops: CDR1 MNHNS, CDR2 SASEGT. CDR3 bases: TGTGCCAGCAGTGATATCGCTAGCGGGATTACCTACGAGCAGTACTTC. Its protein is CASSDIASGITYEQYF.

With regard to this clonotype: A clone one base away is much larger, so this may be a read error. The chain links TRBV13 to TRBJ2-3; D remains ambiguous. Germline V CDR1 and CDR2: PRHDT, FYEKMQ (reference sequence). There are 10 residues in the CDR3. The CDR3 sequence is CANLWDTEYF. The CDR3 nucleotides are TGTGCCAACCTTTGGGATACGGAGTATTTT.

This chain uses TRBV7-2 with TRBJ1-1; the D gene is possibly TRBD1 (5 bases). V gave up 2 bases and J gave up 6 bases, with 13 bases separating them. This CDR3 comprises 14 residues. CDR1 is SGHTA, CDR2 FQGNSA, per germline. In DNA, the CDR3 is TGTGCCAGCAGCTTACGACGGGGCGAACCTGAAGCTTTCTTT. This sequence encodes CASSLRRGEPEAFF.

This chain links TRBV7-9 with TRBJ2-5, with a tentative D call TRBD2 (6 bases). Looked up from germline, CDR1 is SEHNR and CDR2 is FQNEAQ (reference sequence). The CDR3 runs 16 residues. V was pared by 1 base and J by 1 base, with 13 bases between. This CDR3 is CASSLVGGRTQETQYF. CDR3 nucleotides: TGTGCCAGCAGCTTAGTGGGGGGTCGGACCCAAGAGACCCAGTACTTC.

Comments on this clonotype: No conserved phenylalanine or tryptophan ends this CDR3, so it is likely a read error. This chain uses TRBV12-5 with TRBJ1-1; the D gene is possibly TRBD1 (6 bases). The CDR3 totals 18 residues. Germline V gene lookup returns CDR1 LGHNT and CDR2 FRNRAP. Trimming removed 7 bases at V and 4 bases at J, with 28 bases between. CDR3 in amino acids: CASALPRYREGSGTEAFL. CDR3 bases: TGTGCTAGTGCCCTGCCGAGATACAGGGAAGGGTCCGGCACTGAAGCTTTCCTA.

With respect to this clonotype: It may be a read error: a sequence one base away is much more abundant. The V and J genes are TRBV20-1 and TRBJ1-1; D is unresolved. The germline CDR1 and CDR2 sequences are DFQATT and SNEGSKA (reference sequence). The CDR3 is made up of 12 amino acids. CDR3 bases: TGCAATGCTAGTATGGAGAACACTGAAGCTTTCTTT. This encodes CNASMENTEAFF.

The gene calls are TRBV5-4 and TRBJ2-2, with TRBD2 matching over 11 bases. CDR1 is SGHNT, CDR2 YYREEE, per germline (reference sequence). V lost 1 base to trimming and J lost 0 bases; unmatched junction nucleotides: 5. The CDR3 loop spans 18 amino acids. DNA for the CDR3: TGTGCCAGCAGCTTGACGGGTAGCGGGAGGGCGAACACCGGGGAGCTGTTTTTT. This encodes CASSLTGSGRANTGELFF.

On this clonotype itself: It may be a read error: a sequence one base away is much more abundant. The CDR3 sequence is CSAVRGVEQFF. CDR3 coding DNA: TGCAGTGCAGTACGGGGGGTTGAGCAGTTCTTC. The rearrangement links TRBV20-1 to TRBJ2-1, with 7 bases identical to TRBD2. The CDR3 extends over 11 amino acids. V lost 6 bases to trimming and J lost 9 bases; unmatched junction nucleotides: 5. Germline CDR1 is DFQATT and CDR2 is SNEGSKA (reference sequence).

As regards this clonotype: One end of the junction does not line up with germline, which may come from a read error. The chain couples TRBV4-3 to TRBJ1-1; 9 bases are a match to TRBD1. CDR3 length: 13 residues. CDR1 and CDR2 (germline): LGHNA, YSLEER. The CDR3 region is CASNQGQGYGAFF. CDR3 bases: TGCGCCAGCAACCAAGGACAGGGGTATGGAGCTTTCTTT.

Notes on this clonotype: An end of the junction does not agree with germline; a read error may underlie this. The chain joins TRBV6-5 to TRBJ1-2; TRBD1 matches at 9 bases. CDR3 length: 16 residues. Per germline, CDR1 MNHEY and CDR2 SVGAGI. In DNA form, the CDR3 reads TGTGACAGCAGTCGTGCCGCGGACAGGGGACGGCTAGGCTACACCTTC. Translated: CDSSRAADRGRLGYTF.

The table lists this clonotype with a few counts. The rearrangement uses TRBV4-3 and TRBJ1-2, with unresolved D. The CDR3 is 14 amino acids. V lost 4 bases and J 1 base, leaving 10 bases between the germline ends. Germline V gene sequence: CDR1 LGHNA, CDR2 YSLEER. The CDR3 DNA reads TGCGCCAGCAGCCCCCGAAGGGATAACTATGGCTACACCTTC. Protein sequence: CASSPRRDNYGYTF.

Comments on this clonotype: At one of its ends the junction is not consistent with the germline gene, which may arise from a read error. The rearrangement links TRBV6-2 or TRBV6-3 to TRBJ2-3, with 7 positions matching TRBD2. CDR1 and CDR2 from the germline V gene are MNHEY and SVGEGT. This CDR3 is built from 14 residues. CDR3 amino acids: CVSTQGGHTDTQYF. Written as DNA, the CDR3 is TGTGTCAGCACCCAGGGAGGGCACACAGATACGCAATATTTT.

A remark on this clonotype: A much larger clone is a single base away; this may be a read error. CDR3 in DNA: TGTGCCAGCAGTTACTCCGGGACAGACCTTCGCGAGGAGTACTTC. It encodes CASSYSGTDLREEYF. The gene calls are TRBV6-5 and TRBJ2-7; 7 positions match TRBD1. The germline V gene has CDR1 MNHEY and CDR2 SVGAGI. The CDR3 covers 15 residues.

Concerning this clonotype: The junction and the germline gene differ at one end; a read error may be behind it. The V call is TRBV29-1, the J call TRBJ2-1; D is perhaps TRBD2 (6 bases). The CDR3 is made up of 14 amino acids. The germline V gene has CDR1 SQVTM and CDR2 ANQGSEA. The CDR3 sequence is CSVELLAGVNEHLF. CDR3 DNA: TGCAGCGTTGAGCTACTAGCCGGCGTGAATGAGCATCTCTTC.

Concerning this clonotype itself: One base away lies a much larger clone, so this may be a sequencing read error. The chain recombines TRBV5-5 with TRBJ1-5, with D tentatively TRBD1 (6 bases). Germline V lookup: CDR1 SGHKS, CDR2 YYEKEE (reference sequence). V was pared by 0 bases and J by 5 bases, with 15 bases between. This CDR3 has 16 amino acids. The CDR3 loop reads CASSLGLAGADQPQHF. As DNA, the CDR3 is TGTGCCAGCAGCTTGGGTCTCGCAGGGGCGGATCAGCCCCAGCATTTT.

This clonotype was picked up one time. Compared with germline, one end of the junction differs, possibly owing to a read error. This chain joins TRBV20-1 and TRBJ2-3, with D possibly being TRBD1 or TRBD2 (5 bases each). The CDR3 has 15 residues. The V gene's germline CDR1 is DFQATT and CDR2 SNEGSKA (reference sequence). As DNA, the CDR3 is TGCAGTGCTACCCCTGGCAGTGAGGGGTTAGATACGAAGTATTTT. Translating it yields CSATPGSEGLDTKYF.

This clonotype was counted a few times. Possible read error: a much larger clone is one base away. V gene TRBV11-2 combines with J gene TRBJ1-6; 7 bases line up with TRBD1. Looked up from germline, CDR1 is SGHAT and CDR2 is FQNNGV. V shed 5 bases and J 11 bases; nucleotides not matched to a gene: 15. The CDR3 runs to 16 residues. CDR3 sequence: CASSLRQDRSYPPLHF. The CDR3 bases are TGTGCCAGCAGCCTACGACAGGACAGGTCTTATCCACCCCTCCACTTT. The full variable domain, rest sourced from reference TRBV11-2 and TRBJ1-6, is EAGVAQSPRYKIIEKRQSVAFWCNPISGHATLYWYQQILGQGPKLLIQFQNNGVVDDSQLPKDRFSAERLKGVDSTLKIQPAKLEDSAVYLCASSLRQDRSYPPLHFGNGTRLTVT.

With regard to this clonotype: Being one base from a much bigger clone, this may be a read error. The V call is TRBV11-2, the J call TRBJ2-3; no clear D gene. V lost 5 bases to trimming and J lost 4 bases, with 13 bases between them. Germline V gene data show CDR1 as SGHAT and CDR2 as FQNNGV. CDR3 size: 14 residues. The CDR3 loop is CASSPYPQSDTQYF. The CDR3 DNA reads TGTGCCAGCAGCCCATATCCTCAATCAGATACGCAGTATTTT.

This clonotype was seen at least ten times. This chain connects TRBV6-2 or TRBV6-3 to TRBJ2-3, with a possible D match to TRBD1 (6 bases). Germline V lookup: CDR1 MNHEY, CDR2 SVGEGT. Trimming took 5 bases from V and 4 from J, leaving 16 bases between them. The CDR3 loop spans 15 amino acids. CDR3 coding DNA: TGTGCCAGCAGTCCGCAATCGACAGGCCCAGATACGCAGTATTTT. This translates into CASSPQSTGPDTQYF.

Regarding this clonotype: Since the CDR3 does not end with the conserved phenylalanine or tryptophan, this likely comes from a read error. This chain links TRBV5-4 with TRBJ2-1; D is uncertain. CDR1 is SGHNT and CDR2 is YYREEE in the germline V gene (reference sequence). This CDR3 region has 15 residues. V lost 3 bases to trimming and J lost 1 base, with 11 bases between them. The CDR3 sequence: CASSSDWESYNEQFY. DNA for the CDR3: TGTGCCAGCAGCTCTGACTGGGAATCCTACAATGAGCAGTTCTAC.

On this clonotype: A much larger clone differs from this one at a single base, so this may be a read error. J is TRBJ1-1 and V is TRBV6-2 or TRBV6-3, with D unresolved. Deletions cut 7 bases from V and 1 base from J, with 16 bases between. This CDR3 comprises 15 residues. Germline CDR1 reads MNHEY; CDR2 reads SVGEGT. The CDR3 loop reads CASTLLSRPNTEAFF. As DNA, the CDR3 is TGTGCCAGCACCTTGCTCTCCAGGCCGAACACTGAAGCTTTCTTT.

Regarding this clonotype: One end of the junction does not line up with germline, which may come from a read error. The chain joins TRBV14 to TRBJ2-7, with 7 nucleotides matching TRBD2. The CDR3 totals 18 residues. The germline V gene has CDR1 SGHDN and CDR2 FVKESK. For the CDR3, the DNA is TGTGCCAGCATCCAAGGTGTTCCAGGGCTAGCGGTGATCTACGAGCAGTACTTC. It is translated as CASIQGVPGLAVIYEQYF.

This clonotype was found many times. This chain links TRBV20-1 with TRBJ1-1; the D gene is possibly TRBD1 (5 bases). The CDR3 runs 12 residues. The ends were cut back, 5 bases at V and 1 base at J, with 8 bases in the middle. CDR1 DFQATT and CDR2 SNEGSKA come from the germline V gene (reference sequence). The CDR3 is CSARDRNTEAFF. DNA of the CDR3: TGCAGTGCTCGCGACAGGAACACTGAAGCTTTCTTT.